These 25 T cell receptor beta chains came from one sample sequenced in a study of T-cell memory formation after mild COVID-19. From the 5' RACE reads, TCRdb called clonotypes with MiXCR, one entry per CDR3 protein. The table has 90,000 to 120,000 distinct CDR3 sequences, approximately 14% seen once. Sequencing was performed on PBMCs or a T cell subset sorted from them (not recorded which). Receptors originate from a man younger than 35 who had mild COVID-19 (a few samples of this study predate the infection). Cell type and time point are not known.

In this sample, this clonotype turned up many times. The chain is built from TRBV6-6 and TRBJ2-3, with 9 bases fitting TRBD2. V trimming: 5 bases; J trimming: 5 bases; junction bases outside the gene matches: 2. This CDR3 region has 13 residues. Germline CDR1 MNHNY, CDR2 SVGAGI (reference sequence). DNA of the CDR3: TGTGCCAGCAGTGCGGGGGGGGAAGATACGCAGTATTTT. Translating gives CASSAGGEDTQYF.

This clonotype was recorded a few times. The chain links TRBV9 to TRBJ1-6; D remains unclear. The length of the CDR3 is 14 residues. Germline CDR1 reads SGDLS; CDR2 reads YYNGEE. V gave up 4 bases and J gave up 6 bases, with 11 bases separating them. CDR3 in amino acids: CASSRVTGNSPLHF. The CDR3 region has the DNA TGTGCCAGCAGCAGGGTGACCGGTAATTCACCCCTCCACTTT.

The rearrangement links TRBV20-1 to TRBJ1-1; D is unclear. CDR3 size: 13 residues. Germline values: CDR1 DFQATT, CDR2 SNEGSKA (reference sequence). V lost 3 bases and J lost 1, with 9 bases in between. The CDR3 spells CSASRRKNTEAFF. DNA for the CDR3: TGCAGTGCTAGTCGCCGGAAGAACACTGAAGCTTTCTTT.

The chain is built from TRBV3-1 and TRBJ2-1; D is tentatively TRBD1 or TRBD2 (5 bases each). CDR1 is LGHDT and CDR2 is YNNKEL in the germline V gene (reference sequence). V gave up 2 bases and J gave up 8 bases, with 19 bases separating them. This CDR3 spans 16 amino acids. This CDR3 is CASSQLPGPKEDEQFF. Here the CDR3 DNA reads TGTGCCAGCAGCCAACTACCGGGACCCAAGGAGGATGAGCAGTTCTTC.

This clonotype was counted between two and nine times. The chain carries TRBV12-3 or TRBV12-4 and TRBJ1-2; the D is unclear. The V end lost 4 bases, the J end lost 8 bases, and 17 bases lay between the germline ends. CDR3 length equals 14 residues. DNA of the CDR3: TGTGCCAGCAGTTCGCTACCCGATACGAAGGGCTACACCTTC. Amino acid sequence: CASSSLPDTKGYTF.

This clonotype showed up just a few times. The chain uses TRBV11-2 and TRBJ2-3; D unresolved. CDR1 and CDR2 from the germline V gene are SGHAT and FQNNGV. V lost 0 bases, J lost 5 bases, and 6 bases lay in between. The CDR3 contains 13 residues. The CDR3 reads CASSLEDGDTQYF. In DNA form, the CDR3 reads TGTGCCAGCAGCTTAGAAGATGGAGATACGCAGTATTTT.

This clonotype has ten or more counts. The CDR3 DNA follows: TGTGCCAGCAGCGTAGGGGCAGCCAGCTCCTACGAGCAGTACTTC. It translates to CASSVGAASSYEQYF. V and J are TRBV9 and TRBJ2-7; the D is unclear. The CDR3 consists of 15 residues. The germline V gene encodes CDR1 SGDLS and CDR2 YYNGEE. V was pared by 0 bases and J by 0 bases, with 10 bases between.

The chain couples TRBV6-2 or TRBV6-3 to TRBJ1-1; D possibly corresponds to TRBD1 (5 bases). The CDR3 runs to 15 residues. V was clipped by 0 bases and J by 6 bases, with 14 bases between them. Germline V gene sequence: CDR1 MNHEY, CDR2 SVGEGT. The CDR3 bases are TGTGCCAGCAGTTACTCCAGGGTCGGGCCACCTGAAGCTTTCTTT. Translating it yields CASSYSRVGPPEAFF.

This clonotype showed up just a few times. The V and J genes are TRBV29-1 and TRBJ2-3; TRBD2 matches at 10 bases. This CDR3 region has 18 residues. After removal of 2 bases from V and 0 bases from J, the junction contained 11 bases not matched to a gene. CDR1 is SQVTM and CDR2 is ANQGSEA in the germline V gene. This CDR3 is CSVEFLAGAYRSTDTQYF. The CDR3 nucleotides read TGCAGCGTTGAATTCCTAGCGGGGGCATACCGTAGCACAGATACGCAGTATTTT.

A few counts support this clonotype. The V gene is TRBV29-1, the J gene TRBJ1-2; D uncertain. The CDR3 covers 11 residues. Germline lookup yields CDR1 SQVTM and CDR2 ANQGSEA. V was cut by 4 bases and J by 4 bases, with 7 bases left in between. The CDR3 DNA sequence: TGCAGCGTTGTGGCAGGCTATGGCTACACCTTC. It codes for CSVVAGYGYTF.

This clonotype was detected a few times. The rearrangement uses TRBV13 and TRBJ1-6; TRBD1 matches at 8 bases. Trimming removed 5 bases from V and 10 bases from J; junction bases left unmatched: 1. The CDR3 spans 12 residues. In germline, CDR1 is PRHDT, CDR2 FYEKMQ (reference sequence). In nucleotides, the CDR3 is TGTGCCAGCAGCGACAGGGGATCACCCCTCCACTTT. This gives the protein CASSDRGSPLHF.

This clonotype was picked up a small number of times. The V call is TRBV6-5, the J call TRBJ2-1, with 11 positions matching TRBD2. CDR3 length: 16 residues. CDR1 is MNHEY and CDR2 is SVGAGI in the germline V gene. After removal of 5 bases from V and 9 bases from J, the junction contained 12 bases not matched to a gene. This CDR3 is CASSISGGALRGEQFF. The CDR3 nucleotides read TGTGCCAGCAGTATTAGCGGGGGGGCTTTGCGGGGTGAGCAGTTCTTC.

CDR3 nucleotides: TGCGCCAGCAGCCAAGCTCCCATCCCGGGGAACACTGAAGCTTTCTTT. Protein product: CASSQAPIPGNTEAFF. The V gene is TRBV4-1, the J gene TRBJ1-1, with D hard to call. V lost 1 base and J 1 base, leaving 13 bases between the germline ends. This CDR3 region has 16 residues. From germline, CDR1 is MGHRA and CDR2 YSYEKL.

J is TRBJ1-6 and V is TRBV20-1; no firm D call. Trimming cost V 0 bases and J 10 bases, with 4 bases left between them. The CDR3 contains 11 residues. From germline, CDR1 is DFQATT and CDR2 SNEGSKA (reference sequence). CDR3 amino acids: CSAREGSPLHF. The CDR3, as DNA: TGCAGTGCTAGAGAAGGATCACCCCTCCACTTT.

This clonotype came up a few times. The genes are TRBV5-1 and TRBJ1-1; D is uncertain. Germline V gives CDR1 SGHRS, CDR2 YFSETQ. V lost 2 bases and J lost 1, with 18 bases in between. CDR3 length: 17 amino acids. Here the CDR3 reads CASSFRPRSDRNTEAFF. The CDR3 DNA is TGCGCCAGCAGCTTTAGACCAAGGTCCGACCGGAACACTGAAGCTTTCTTT.

CDR3 residues: CASSFSPGSGEETQYF. The CDR3 DNA sequence: TGTGCCAGCAGCTTCAGTCCGGGTAGCGGGGAAGAGACCCAGTACTTC. The chain joins TRBV11-2 to TRBJ2-5; 8 bases match TRBD2. Trimming cost V 3 bases and J 3 bases; bases outside gene matches: 9. The V gene's germline CDR1 is SGHAT and CDR2 FQNNGV. The CDR3 has 16 residues.

DNA for the CDR3: TGTGCCAGCGGCCGGACTGAAGCTTTCTTT. Translating gives CASGRTEAFF. The chain uses TRBV6-2 or TRBV6-3 and TRBJ1-1; D is ambiguous. This CDR3 comprises 10 residues. V was cut by 8 bases and J by 5 bases, with 6 bases left in between. From germline, CDR1 is MNHEY and CDR2 SVGEGT.

This clonotype was picked up a small number of times. CDR3 DNA: TGCGCCAGCAGCCAAGACAGGGGGCAAGGGGAGACCCAGTACTTC. This sequence encodes CASSQDRGQGETQYF. V and J are TRBV4-3 and TRBJ2-5; 8 bases agree with TRBD1. V was clipped by 0 bases and J by 5 bases; unmatched bases: 5. The germline CDR1 and CDR2 sequences are LGHNA and YSLEER. There are 15 residues in the CDR3.

This clonotype was seen more than once but under ten times. This chain links TRBV5-1 with TRBJ2-6; D call uncertain. CDR1 and CDR2 (germline): SGHRS, YFSETQ. V lost 0 bases and J lost 0, with 10 bases in between. CDR3 length equals 17 residues. CDR3 in DNA: TGCGCCAGCAGCTTGGTTGACTCCAGCTCTGGGGCCAACGTCCTGACTTTC. Its translation: CASSLVDSSSGANVLTF.

This clonotype was picked up a small number of times. This sequence joins TRBV12-3 or TRBV12-4 and TRBJ1-5; 8 bases are shared with TRBD1. V was clipped by 6 bases and J by 2 bases; unmatched bases: 3. The CDR3 runs 14 residues. The CDR3 nucleotides are TGTGCCAGCAGGGGACAGGAAGGCAATCAGCCCCAGCATTTT. It specifies CASRGQEGNQPQHF.

J is TRBJ2-5 and V is TRBV6-6, with D maybe TRBD1 (5 bases). This CDR3 has 14 residues. The germline gives CDR1 MNHNY, CDR2 SVGAGI (reference sequence). V lost 2 bases and J 3 bases, leaving 10 bases between the germline ends. CDR3 region: CASSYPGQEETQYF. The CDR3 DNA is TGTGCCAGCAGTTACCCAGGACAAGAAGAGACCCAGTACTTC.

This clonotype came up a few times. The chain recombines TRBV12-3 or TRBV12-4 with TRBJ2-2, with D perhaps matching TRBD2 (6 bases). Trimming pared 3 bases from V and 7 bases from J, leaving 15 bases between. The CDR3 covers 15 residues. CDR3 residues: CASSFEGLVFGELFF. CDR3 DNA: TGTGCCAGCAGTTTCGAGGGACTGGTCTTCGGGGAGCTGTTTTTT.

In its sample, this clonotype was seen a few times. The CDR3 DNA follows: TGTGCCAGCAGACAGGGTTCCGGGGAGCTGTTTTTT. It specifies CASRQGSGELFF. The rearrangement links TRBV12-3 or TRBV12-4 to TRBJ2-2, with D tentatively TRBD1 (6 bases). Trimming cost V 6 bases and J 6 bases, with 8 bases left between them. The CDR3 contains 12 residues.

This clonotype was recorded a few times. V and J are TRBV12-3 or TRBV12-4 and TRBJ2-3; D remains unclear. This CDR3 has 14 amino acids. The ends were cut back, 3 bases at V and 0 bases at J, with 7 bases in the middle. For the CDR3, the DNA is TGTGCCAGCAGTTTTGGGATTAGCACAGATACGCAGTATTTT. Translation: CASSFGISTDTQYF.

This clonotype appeared a few times. The chain combines TRBV7-9 with TRBJ2-3; D may be TRBD1 (5 bases). The V and J ends lost 5 bases and 7 bases respectively, with 10 bases between them. The CDR3 spans 12 residues. Germline CDR1 and CDR2: SEHNR and FQNEAQ (reference sequence). The CDR3 nucleotides read TGTGCCAGCAGCCCATGGGGCCATACGCAGTATTTT. Residues: CASSPWGHTQYF.